The 30 T cell receptor beta chains below were found in one sample sequenced in a study of blood T cells in healthy people across ages. Through a sample-barcoded 5' primer and a J-beta primer mix, a second PCR was run for roughly 6 to 12 cycles. A single record per CDR3 protein comes from TCRdb applying MiXCR to the 5' RACE reads. Of 800,000 to 950,000 distinct CDR3 sequences listed, 35% to 40% are singletons. The specimen was blood. All receptors come from a man younger than 30 in good health.

Remarks on this clonotype: This may arise from a read error, as a much more abundant clone is one base away. The chain recombines TRBV7-2 with TRBJ2-7; D perhaps matches TRBD1 (6 bases). The CDR3 is made up of 13 amino acids. Germline V gives CDR1 SGHTA, CDR2 FQGNSA. Trimming removed 5 bases from V and 11 bases from J, with 19 bases in between. The CDR3 loop reads CASSPRVTAGEYF. Here the CDR3 DNA reads TGTGCCAGCAGCCCTCGTGTTACGGCAGGGGAGTACTTC. The full variable domain, in which reference TRBV7-2 and TRBJ2-7 provide the parts outside the CDR3, is GAGVSQSPSNKVTEKGKDVELRCDPISGHTALYWYRQSLGQGLEFLIYFQGNSAPDKSGLPSDRFSAERTGGSVSTLTIQRTQQEDSAVYLCASSPRVTAGEYFGPGTRLTVT.

Details on this clonotype: At one boundary the junction diverges from the germline segment, which might be a read error. V usage is TRBV20-1 and J usage is TRBJ2-1, with no clear D. This CDR3 is built from 16 residues. Germline values: CDR1 DFQATT, CDR2 SNEGSKA (reference sequence). CDR3 coding DNA: TGCAGTGCTGGAGACCTCGCGAGGAGCTCCTACAATGAGCAGTTCTTC. It encodes CSAGDLARSSYNEQFF.

There are many counts of this clonotype. The chain couples TRBV27 to TRBJ2-1; possible D gene TRBD2, 6 bases. With 7 bases removed from V and 9 bases from J, the gap between germline ends came to 19 bases. Germline CDR1 is MNHEY and CDR2 is SMNVEV (reference sequence). The CDR3 totals 14 residues. The CDR3 sequence is CASIPLGGTGEQFF. The CDR3 nucleotides are TGTGCCAGCATCCCACTCGGGGGAACGGGTGAGCAGTTCTTC.

A word on this clonotype: Given a much more abundant clone one base away, this may be a read error. J is TRBJ2-1 and V is TRBV20-1, with no clear D. The CDR3 sequence is 12 residues long. Looked up from germline, CDR1 is DFQATT and CDR2 is SNEGSKA (reference sequence). CDR3 protein: CSARIGNNERFF. CDR3 in DNA: TGCAGTGCTAGAATAGGGAATAATGAGCGGTTCTTC.

The J gene is TRBJ2-7, the V gene TRBV20-1, with D maybe TRBD1 (6 bases). Trimming shortened V by 1 base and J by 7 bases, and 20 bases separated the two germline ends. This CDR3 contains 15 residues. From germline, CDR1 is DFQATT and CDR2 SNEGSKA (reference sequence). The CDR3 nucleotides read TGCAGTGCTAGAGTATTCGACAGGATCCAGAATGAGCAGTACTTC. Protein: CSARVFDRIQNEQYF.

In the case of this clonotype: This clone may be a read error of a much larger clone one base away. The rearrangement joins TRBV10-2 to TRBJ2-3; 7 bases match TRBD1. The J segment lost 3 bases and the V segment lost 3 bases, leaving 6 bases of the junction unmatched. Germline CDR1 and CDR2: WSHSY and SAAADI. The CDR3 contains 15 residues. Here the CDR3 DNA reads TGCGCCAGCAGTGAAGAGGGGGCTAGGACAGATACGCAGTATTTT. Protein product: CASSEEGARTDTQYF.

Turning to this clonotype: A much larger clone sits a single nucleotide away, making a read error possible. This chain joins TRBV29-1 and TRBJ2-5; D is undetermined. Germline CDR1 is SQVTM and CDR2 is ANQGSEA. The CDR3 loop spans 11 amino acids. V lost 4 bases, J lost 11 bases, and 14 bases lay in between. CDR3 residues: CSVALDGEQYF. CDR3 DNA: TGCAGCGTTGCCTTGGACGGAGAGCAGTACTTC.

This clonotype appeared a few times. This sequence joins TRBV27 and TRBJ2-1; 14 bases agree with TRBD2. Germline assignment: CDR1 MNHEY and CDR2 SMNVEV (reference sequence). CDR3 length: 16 amino acids. V trimming: 6 bases; J trimming: 8 bases; junction bases outside the gene matches: 9. The CDR3 sequence is CASSRLAGGRGDEQFF. Here the CDR3 DNA reads TGTGCCAGCAGCCGACTAGCGGGGGGGCGGGGAGATGAGCAGTTCTTC.

The chain links TRBV5-1 to TRBJ2-3; 8 nucleotides match TRBD2. The ends lost 4 bases at V and 0 bases at J; junction bases unmatched: 4. The CDR3 is made up of 15 amino acids. Germline CDR1 SGHRS, CDR2 YFSETQ. The CDR3 region has the DNA TGCGCCAGCAGCCACGCGGGGGGAAGCACAGATACGCAGTATTTT. The encoded protein is CASSHAGGSTDTQYF.

About this clonotype: A much larger clone differs by one base, so this may be a read error. The rearrangement joins TRBV10-2 to TRBJ2-5; 10 positions agree with TRBD2. This CDR3 is 14 amino acids long. The germline V gene encodes CDR1 WSHSY and CDR2 SAAADI. V gave up 4 bases and J gave up 11 bases; unmatched junction bases: 10. CDR3 sequence reads: CASSVGTSVRGQYF. In DNA form, the CDR3 reads TGCGCCAGCAGTGTTGGGACTAGCGTGAGGGGGCAGTACTTC.

J is TRBJ2-1 and V is TRBV7-9; possible D gene TRBD2, 6 bases. CDR1 and CDR2 (germline): SEHNR, FQNEAQ (reference sequence). This CDR3 has 15 amino acids. Trimming stripped 5 bases from V and 7 bases from J, with 18 bases between. Here the CDR3 DNA reads TGTGCCAGCAGCCCATCGGGACTCCACGGGAATGAGCAGTTCTTC. This codes for CASSPSGLHGNEQFF.

J is TRBJ2-5 and V is TRBV13, with TRBD2 identical over 8 bases. This CDR3 is built from 15 residues. Germline CDR1 PRHDT, CDR2 FYEKMQ (reference sequence). V was clipped by 5 bases and J by 5 bases; unmatched bases: 10. The CDR3 DNA reads TGTGCCAGCAGCAGTGCCAGGAGCGGGGGTGAGACCCAGTACTTC. This codes for CASSSARSGGETQYF.

This clonotype showed up just a few times. The chain links TRBV15 to TRBJ2-7, with D uncertain. Trimming removed 0 bases from V and 10 bases from J, with 13 bases in between. Germline V CDR1 and CDR2: LNHNV, YYDKDF (reference sequence). CDR3 length: 13 residues. CDR3 nucleotide sequence: TGTGCCACCAGCAGAGAAAGATCTTGGGTCCAGTACTTC. This sequence encodes CATSRERSWVQYF.

The chain joins TRBV7-2 to TRBJ1-2, with D perhaps matching TRBD1 (5 bases). This CDR3 has 15 amino acids. The germline CDR1 and CDR2 sequences are SGHTA and FQGNSA. Trimming pared 3 bases from V and 8 bases from J, leaving 19 bases between. As DNA, the CDR3 is TGTGCCAGCAGCTTGGGCAGGGAGAGTATGGAGGGCTACACCTTC. It specifies CASSLGRESMEGYTF.

V usage is TRBV10-3 and J usage is TRBJ1-1; D perhaps matches TRBD1 (5 bases). The V and J ends lost 4 bases and 11 bases respectively, with 14 bases between them. CDR3 length: 12 amino acids. The germline V gene encodes CDR1 ENHRY and CDR2 SYGVKD. The CDR3 nucleotides read TGTGCCATCAGTGTGGTCCAGGGCTCGGCTTTCTTT. Translation: CAISVVQGSAFF.

The chain couples TRBV29-1 to TRBJ2-5; 9 bases match TRBD1. CDR1 and CDR2 from the germline V gene are SQVTM and ANQGSEA. The CDR3 is made up of 12 amino acids. The V gene end was trimmed by 3 bases and the J gene end by 7 bases; junction bases not matched to a gene: 3. CDR3 sequence reads: CSVEGQGRTQYF. The CDR3 bases are TGCAGCGTTGAGGGACAGGGCCGGACCCAGTACTTC.

Turning to this clonotype: A junction end diverges from the germline sequence, so it may reflect a read error. The chain links TRBV25-1 to TRBJ2-3, with 10 bases aligning to TRBD2. The CDR3 length is 15 residues. Germline V lookup: CDR1 MGHDK, CDR2 SYGVNS. The CDR3 sequence: CASSKLAGRTGTQYF. The CDR3 DNA reads TGTGCCAGCAGTAAACTAGCGGGGCGCACAGGTACGCAGTATTTT.

For this clonotype: The junction shows a germline mismatch at one end, possibly a read error. The J gene is TRBJ2-5, the V gene TRBV7-7, with TRBD2 identical over 13 bases. CDR3 length equals 16 residues. Germline V gene lookup returns CDR1 SSHAT and CDR2 FNYEAQ (reference sequence). This CDR3 is CASSRTGLAGQETQYF. The CDR3 coding sequence is TGTGCTAGCAGCCGTACGGGACTAGCGGGGCAAGAGACCCAGTACTTC.

This rearrangement joins TRBV20-1 to TRBJ2-1, with 13 bases lining up with TRBD2. The assigned J gene may be wrong: the sequence end matches TRBJ2-7 better. Germline CDR1 and CDR2: DFQATT and SNEGSKA (reference sequence). The CDR3 has 17 residues. The CDR3 reads CSAPTSGGRSSYNEQYF. The CDR3, as DNA: TGCAGTGCGCCGACTAGCGGGGGGCGAAGCTCCTACAATGAGCAGTACTTC.

The chain is built from TRBV7-2 and TRBJ2-7; D tentatively reads TRBD1 or TRBD2 (7 bases each). The better agreement between TRBJ2-5 and the DNA end casts doubt on the J call. The length of the CDR3 is 14 residues. CDR1 is SGHTA, CDR2 FQGNSA, per germline. The CDR3 here is CASSSSQGGKTQYF. As DNA, the CDR3 is TGTGCCAGCAGCTCAAGTCAGGGGGGGAAGACCCAGTACTTC.

J is TRBJ2-4 and V is TRBV5-6; 11 nucleotides align to TRBD1. In germline, CDR1 is SGHDT, CDR2 YYEEEE. The J segment lost 5 bases and the V segment lost 3 bases, leaving 1 base of the junction unmatched. The CDR3 contains 14 residues. The CDR3 DNA sequence: TGTGCCAGCAGCTGGGGACAGGGGGAAAACATTCAGTACTTC. This translates into CASSWGQGENIQYF.

This clonotype was counted many times. This chain joins TRBV4-3 and TRBJ1-4, with no clear D. The V gene lost 3 bases and the J gene lost 0 bases, with 8 bases spanning the gap. CDR3 length: 15 residues. Germline lookup yields CDR1 LGHNA and CDR2 YSLEER. CDR3 DNA sequence: TGCGCCAGCAGCCAGGACGGAGCAACTAATGAAAAACTGTTTTTT. This gives the protein CASSQDGATNEKLFF.

The chain couples TRBV7-2 to TRBJ2-3; D might be TRBD2 (6 bases). The CDR3 has 17 residues. V lost 3 bases and J 4 bases, leaving 20 bases between the germline ends. Germline loops: CDR1 SGHTA, CDR2 FQGNSA. CDR3 region: CASSLLVRTGLADTQYF. In DNA form, the CDR3 reads TGTGCCAGCAGCTTGCTGGTACGGACGGGACTCGCAGATACGCAGTATTTT.

At least ten counts were recorded for this clonotype. V and J are TRBV6-1 and TRBJ2-1, with a weak D call TRBD2 (6 bases). V shed 4 bases and J shed 6 bases, with 16 bases lying between them. The CDR3 runs to 15 residues. Germline CDR1 MNHNS, CDR2 SASEGT. Here the CDR3 reads CASSARLGQRNEQFF. Written as DNA, the CDR3 is TGTGCCAGCAGTGCAAGACTAGGCCAGCGCAATGAGCAGTTCTTC.

This clonotype turned up a few times. The J gene is TRBJ2-3, the V gene TRBV13; perhaps TRBD2 as D (6 bases). This CDR3 region has 15 residues. Germline CDR1 and CDR2: PRHDT and FYEKMQ (reference sequence). With 6 bases removed from V and 2 bases from J, the gap between germline ends came to 15 bases. The CDR3 protein is CASRGTLGSTDTQYF. The CDR3 bases are TGTGCCAGCAGGGGGACTTTGGGCTCCACAGATACGCAGTATTTT.

The chain's CDR3 is CASSPAGTSGGWKGTQYF. The CDR3, as DNA: TGTGCCAGCAGTCCTGCCGGGACTAGCGGGGGGTGGAAAGGTACGCAGTATTTT. This rearrangement joins TRBV12-3 or TRBV12-4 to TRBJ2-3, with 15 bases identical to TRBD2. CDR3 length: 18 residues. Trimming took 5 bases from V and 8 from J; bases not matched to a gene: 14.

In its sample, this clonotype was seen a few times. The genes are TRBV6-5 and TRBJ1-2; 7 bases match TRBD1. Germline V lookup: CDR1 MNHEY, CDR2 SVGAGI. V dropped 9 bases and J dropped 4; count of bases not matched to a gene: 5. The CDR3 loop spans 12 amino acids. The DNA of the CDR3 is TGTGCCAGTTGGGACAGTAGCTATGGCTACACCTTC. The encoded protein is CASWDSSYGYTF.

V usage is TRBV6-5 and J usage is TRBJ2-2; D may be TRBD2 (6 bases). Germline V lookup: CDR1 MNHEY, CDR2 SVGAGI. V was clipped by 7 bases and J by 2 bases, with 8 bases between them. CDR3 size: 13 residues. The CDR3 DNA follows: TGTGCCAGCACGGGGGATAACACCGGGGAGCTGTTTTTT. Translation gives CASTGDNTGELFF.

This clonotype was recorded many times. The chain carries TRBV20-1 and TRBJ2-4, with D uncertain. The V end lost 4 bases, the J end lost 0 bases, and 13 bases lay between the germline ends. The CDR3 sequence is 15 residues long. Germline V lookup: CDR1 DFQATT, CDR2 SNEGSKA (reference sequence). The chain's CDR3 is CSATPEEEAKNIQYF. DNA of the CDR3: TGCAGTGCTACCCCAGAAGAGGAAGCCAAAAACATTCAGTACTTC.

A few counts support this clonotype. The chain links TRBV14 to TRBJ1-4; D remains unclear. Germline values: CDR1 SGHDN, CDR2 FVKESK. The CDR3 runs 11 residues. The V end lost 1 base, the J end lost 10 bases, and 4 bases lay between the germline ends. The DNA for the CDR3 is TGTGCCAGCAGCCAAGTGGGAAAACTGTTTTTT. It translates to CASSQVGKLFF.